This T cell receptor beta chain stems from a study of T cells in Graves' hyperthyroidism and ophthalmopathy. This blood was taken when hyperthyroidism was first diagnosed, before any ophthalmopathy symptoms existed. Template material for amplifying TCR beta CDR3 regions consisted of RNA transcripts. The HTBI set primed first-round TCR CDR3 RT-PCR. MiXCR, applied by TCRdb to the multiplex PCR reads, yields one record per CDR3 protein. Among about 720,000 distinct CDR3 sequences listed, roughly a sixth were seen once. This clonotype has a count of ten or more. The sample was blood. This sequence was found in a woman aged 45-60 years with Graves' hyperthyroidism that later progressed to Graves' ophthalmopathy.

CDR3 sequence: CASSLKDRTYEQYF. CDR3 nucleotides: TGCGCCAGCAGCTTGAAGGACAGGACCTACGAGCAGTACTTC. The chain employs TRBV5-1 and TRBJ2-7; 7 bases agree with TRBD1. This CDR3 contains 14 residues. Germline lookup yields CDR1 SGHRS and CDR2 YFSETQ. The trim removed 1 base at V and 2 bases at J, leaving 3 bases unmatched. Full variable domain (rest looked up from reference TRBV5-1 and TRBJ2-7): KAGVTQTPRYLIKTRGQQVTLSCSPISGHRSVSWYQQTPGQGLQFLFEYFSETQRNKGNFPGRFSGRQFSNSRSEMNVSTLELGDSALYLCASSLKDRTYEQYFGPGTRLTVT.